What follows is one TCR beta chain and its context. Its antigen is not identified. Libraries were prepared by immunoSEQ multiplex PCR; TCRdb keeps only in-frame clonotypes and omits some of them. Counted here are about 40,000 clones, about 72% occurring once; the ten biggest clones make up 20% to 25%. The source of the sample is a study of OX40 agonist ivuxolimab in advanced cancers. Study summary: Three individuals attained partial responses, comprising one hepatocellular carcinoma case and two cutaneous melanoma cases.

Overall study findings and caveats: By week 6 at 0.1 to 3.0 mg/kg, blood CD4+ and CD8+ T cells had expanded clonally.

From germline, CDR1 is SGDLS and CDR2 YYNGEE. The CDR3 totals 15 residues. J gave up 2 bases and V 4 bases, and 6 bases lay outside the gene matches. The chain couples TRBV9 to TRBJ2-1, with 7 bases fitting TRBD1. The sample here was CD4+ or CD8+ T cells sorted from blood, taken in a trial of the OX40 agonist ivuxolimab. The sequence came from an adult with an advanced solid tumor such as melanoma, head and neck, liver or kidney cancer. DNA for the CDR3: TGTGCCAGCAGCCCCTCCGGGACAGCCTACAATGAGCAGTTCTTC. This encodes CASSPSGTAYNEQFF. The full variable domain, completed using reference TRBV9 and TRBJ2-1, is DSGVTQTPKHLITATGQRVTLRCSPRSGDLSVYWYQQSLDQGLQFLIQYYNGEERAKGNILERFSAQQFPDLHSELNLSSLELGDSALYFCASSPSGTAYNEQFFGPGTRLTVL.